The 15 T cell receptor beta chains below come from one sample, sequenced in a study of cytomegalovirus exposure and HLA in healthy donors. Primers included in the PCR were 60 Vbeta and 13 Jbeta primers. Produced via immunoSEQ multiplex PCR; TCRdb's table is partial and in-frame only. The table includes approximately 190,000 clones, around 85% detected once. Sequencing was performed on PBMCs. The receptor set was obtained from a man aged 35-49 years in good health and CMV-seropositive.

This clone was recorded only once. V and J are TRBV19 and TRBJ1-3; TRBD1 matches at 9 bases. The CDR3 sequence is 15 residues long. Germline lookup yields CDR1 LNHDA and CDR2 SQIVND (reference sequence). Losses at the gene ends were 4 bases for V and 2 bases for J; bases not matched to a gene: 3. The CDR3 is CASSSGTGPGNTIYF. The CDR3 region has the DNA TGTGCCAGTAGTAGCGGGACAGGGCCTGGAAACACCATATATTTT.

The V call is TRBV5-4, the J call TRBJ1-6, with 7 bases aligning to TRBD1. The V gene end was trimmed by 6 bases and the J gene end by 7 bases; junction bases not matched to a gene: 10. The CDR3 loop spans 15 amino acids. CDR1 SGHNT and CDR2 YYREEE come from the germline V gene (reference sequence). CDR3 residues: CASNPKGAANSPLHF. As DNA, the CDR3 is TGTGCCAGCAACCCTAAGGGGGCCGCCAATTCACCCCTCCACTTT.

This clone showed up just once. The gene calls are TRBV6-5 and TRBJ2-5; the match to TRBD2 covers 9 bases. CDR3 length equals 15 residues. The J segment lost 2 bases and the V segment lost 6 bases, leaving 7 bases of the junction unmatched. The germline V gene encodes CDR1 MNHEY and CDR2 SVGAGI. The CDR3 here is CASSPGLARQETQYF. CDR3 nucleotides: TGTGCCAGCAGCCCAGGACTAGCGCGGCAAGAGACCCAGTACTTC.

Here the CDR3 DNA reads TGTGCCAGCAGTTACTCGGGCTCGAGCTCCTACGAGCAGTACTTC. Amino acids: CASSYSGSSSYEQYF. The chain joins TRBV6-5 to TRBJ2-7; the D is unclear. Trimming removed 0 bases from V and 0 bases from J, with 9 bases in between. The CDR3 length is 15 residues. Germline loops: CDR1 MNHEY, CDR2 SVGAGI.

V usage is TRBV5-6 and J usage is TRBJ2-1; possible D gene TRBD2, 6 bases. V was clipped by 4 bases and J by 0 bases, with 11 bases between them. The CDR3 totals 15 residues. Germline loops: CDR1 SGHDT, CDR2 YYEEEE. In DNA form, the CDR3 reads TGTGCCAGCAGCCCGGACGGGAGCTCCTACAATGAGCAGTTCTTC. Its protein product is CASSPDGSSYNEQFF.

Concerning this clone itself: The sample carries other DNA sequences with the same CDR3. Here the CDR3 DNA reads TGCGCCAGCAGCCAGGACAGGGGACCCTATGGCTACACCTTC. Residues: CASSQDRGPYGYTF. This sequence joins TRBV4-3 and TRBJ1-2, with TRBD1 matching 9 bases. The CDR3 spans 14 residues. Trimming took 3 bases from V and 4 from J; bases not matched to a gene: 3. CDR1 and CDR2 from the germline V gene are LGHNA and YSLEER.

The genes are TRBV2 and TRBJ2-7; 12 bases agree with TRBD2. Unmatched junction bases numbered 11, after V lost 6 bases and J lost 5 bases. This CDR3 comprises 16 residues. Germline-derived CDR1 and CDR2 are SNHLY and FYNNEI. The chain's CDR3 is CASRELAGGLRNEQYF. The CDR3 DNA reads TGTGCCAGCAGGGAGCTAGCGGGGGGGCTGAGGAACGAGCAGTACTTC. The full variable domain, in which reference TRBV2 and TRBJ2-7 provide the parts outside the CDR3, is EPEVTQTPSHQVTQMGQEVILRCVPISNHLYFYWYRQILGQKVEFLVSFYNNEISEKSEIFDDQFSVERPDGSNFTLKIRSTKLEDSAMYFCASRELAGGLRNEQYFGPGTRLTVT.

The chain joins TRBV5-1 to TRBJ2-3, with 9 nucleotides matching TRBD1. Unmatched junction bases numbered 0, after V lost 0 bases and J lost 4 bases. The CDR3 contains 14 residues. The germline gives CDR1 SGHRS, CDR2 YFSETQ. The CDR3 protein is CASSLGQGADTQYF. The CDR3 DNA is TGCGCCAGCAGCTTGGGACAGGGGGCAGATACGCAGTATTTT.

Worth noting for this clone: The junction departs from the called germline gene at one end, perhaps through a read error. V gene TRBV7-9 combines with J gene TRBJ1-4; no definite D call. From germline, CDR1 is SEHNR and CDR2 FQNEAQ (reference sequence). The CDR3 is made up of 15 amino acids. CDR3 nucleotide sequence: TGTTCCAGCAGCTTAGAGGCGGGCTTGGGGGAAAAACTGTTTTTT. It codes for CSSSLEAGLGEKLFF.

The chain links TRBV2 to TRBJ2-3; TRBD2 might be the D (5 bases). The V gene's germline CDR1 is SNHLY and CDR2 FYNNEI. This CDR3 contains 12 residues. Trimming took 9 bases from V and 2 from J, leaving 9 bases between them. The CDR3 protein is CASGAVTDTQYF. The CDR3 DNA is TGTGCCAGTGGAGCGGTCACAGATACGCAGTATTTT.

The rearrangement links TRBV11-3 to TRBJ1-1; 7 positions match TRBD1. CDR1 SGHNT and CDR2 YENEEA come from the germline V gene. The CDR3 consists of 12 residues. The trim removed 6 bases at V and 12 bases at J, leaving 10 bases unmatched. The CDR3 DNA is TGTGCCAGCAGGCAACGACAGGGTTTTCCTTTCTTT. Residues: CASRQRQGFPFF.

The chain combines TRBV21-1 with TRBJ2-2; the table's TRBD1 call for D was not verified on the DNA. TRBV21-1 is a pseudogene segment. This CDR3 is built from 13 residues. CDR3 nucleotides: TGTGCCAGCAGCAGCGCAGGGACCGGGGAGCTGTTTTTT. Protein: CASSSAGTGELFF.

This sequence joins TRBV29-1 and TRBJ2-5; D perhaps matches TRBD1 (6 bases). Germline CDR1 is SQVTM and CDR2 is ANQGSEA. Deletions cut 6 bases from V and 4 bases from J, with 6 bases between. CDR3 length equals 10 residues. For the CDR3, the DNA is TGCAGCGTGGGGGCAGAGACCCAGTACTTC. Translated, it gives CSVGAETQYF.

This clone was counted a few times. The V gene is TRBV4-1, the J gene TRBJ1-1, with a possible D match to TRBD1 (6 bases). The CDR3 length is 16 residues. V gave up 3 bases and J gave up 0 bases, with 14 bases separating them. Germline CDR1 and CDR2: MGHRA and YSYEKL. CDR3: CASSQVPGQMNTEAFF. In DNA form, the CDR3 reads TGCGCCAGCAGCCAGGTCCCTGGACAGATGAACACTGAAGCTTTCTTT.

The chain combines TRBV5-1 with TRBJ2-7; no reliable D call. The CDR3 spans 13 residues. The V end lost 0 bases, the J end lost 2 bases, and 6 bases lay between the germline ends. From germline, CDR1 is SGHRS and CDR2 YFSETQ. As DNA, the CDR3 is TGCGCCAGCAGCTTGGAACATACCTACGAGCAGTACTTC. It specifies CASSLEHTYEQYF. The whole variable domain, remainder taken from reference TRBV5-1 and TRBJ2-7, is KAGVTQTPRYLIKTRGQQVTLSCSPISGHRSVSWYQQTPGQGLQFLFEYFSETQRNKGNFPGRFSGRQFSNSRSEMNVSTLELGDSALYLCASSLEHTYEQYFGPGTRLTVT.